Listed here is a single T cell receptor (beta chain). This sample is part of a study of blood T cell repertoires in COVID-19. About the research overall: Spain, Italy and the United States supplied samples that represented acute and convalescent COVID-19. PBMCs, B-cell-depleted T cells, or T cells were the source of the cDNA or gDNA that made up the material.

After removal of 5 bases from V and 7 bases from J, the junction contained 8 bases not matched to a gene. Germline V gene sequence: CDR1 SGHNT, CDR2 YENEEA. The length of the CDR3 is 16 residues. In the original processing: From reference gene primer amplification, estimates of nucleated cell counts were derived. Produced via immunoSEQ multiplex PCR; TCRdb's table is partial and in-frame only. The DNA was the basis for D and trimming; V, J and clone size are from that table. The data show 150,000 to 200,000 clones, less than 85% seen once. This TCR was recovered from a human donor with acute or convalescent COVID-19. The donor label of this sample is uncertain. Source material: peripheral blood. The chain links TRBV11-3 to TRBJ1-6; 10 bases map to TRBD1. CDR3: CASSTRDRGQNSPLHF. The CDR3 DNA follows: TGTGCCAGCAGCACCAGGGACAGGGGACAAAATTCACCCCTCCACTTT.